The next 16 T cell receptor beta chains were all read from a single sample in a study of blood T cell repertoires in COVID-19 (dated by TCRdb to 2018 to 2020). The library was built by means of the immunoSEQ multiplex PCR assay. What TCRdb holds here is the immuneACCESS table cut down to in-frame rearrangements. Part of the clones is not present; checked against another copy, under half of the missing clones reflect an unresolved V gene, and the others are unexplained. Recorded for this sample are 200,000 to 300,000 clones; about 84% of them occurred a single time. The ten largest clones take up approximately 5% of the sample. The sequenced sample consisted of peripheral blood. The receptors shown here come from an elderly woman with COVID-19, enrolled during active disease.

This clone is a singleton in its sample. The chain combines TRBV11-2 with TRBJ1-3; no clear D. The CDR3 has 17 residues. V gave up 2 bases and J gave up 0 bases, with 14 bases separating them. CDR1 is SGHAT and CDR2 is FQNNGV in the germline V gene. In DNA, the CDR3 is TGTGCCAGCAGCTTACCGCAGCTCGGGAGCTCTGGAAACACCATATATTTT. Its protein is CASSLPQLGSSGNTIYF.

The J gene is TRBJ2-2, the V gene TRBV19; TRBD2 matches at 10 bases. Germline CDR1 LNHDA, CDR2 SQIVND (reference sequence). V lost 6 bases to trimming and J lost 0 bases; unmatched junction nucleotides: 7. The CDR3 is 17 amino acids. The CDR3 coding sequence is TGTGCCAGTAGCCCAATACTAGCGGGGTCGAACACCGGGGAGCTGTTTTTT. Residues: CASSPILAGSNTGELFF.

In this sample, this clone turned up once. The CDR3: CASSHGRGGSYEQYF. The DNA of the CDR3 is TGTGCCAGCAGCCATGGGCGGGGGGGTTCCTACGAGCAGTACTTC. V usage is TRBV3-1 (or the pseudogene TRBV3-2) and J usage is TRBJ2-7; 9 nucleotides match TRBD2. V shed 3 bases, J shed 1 base, and the junction held 4 bases outside the gene matches. Germline assignment: CDR1 LGHDT and CDR2 YNNKEL (reference sequence). The CDR3 extends over 15 amino acids.

The J gene is TRBJ2-3, the V gene TRBV19; 7 bases align to TRBD1. V lost 4 bases and J lost 3; bases outside the gene matches: 4. In germline, CDR1 is LNHDA, CDR2 SQIVND (reference sequence). CDR3 length: 14 residues. As DNA, the CDR3 is TGTGCCAGTAGTACACTACAGGGGACAGATACGCAGTATTTT. Its protein product is CASSTLQGTDTQYF. Filled out from reference TRBV19 and TRBJ2-3, the complete variable domain reads DGGITQSPKYLFRKEGQNVTLSCEQNLNHDAMYWYRQDPGQGLRLIYYSQIVNDFQKGDIAEGYSVSREKKESFPLTVTSAQKNPTAFYLCASSTLQGTDTQYFGPGTRLTVL.

This chain's CDR3 is CAITIQGNTEAFF. The CDR3 DNA sequence: TGTGCCATCACTATACAGGGGAACACTGAAGCTTTCTTT. The chain is built from TRBV10-3 and TRBJ1-1, with D tentatively TRBD1 (6 bases). Germline V gives CDR1 ENHRY, CDR2 SYGVKD. CDR3 size: 13 residues. V was pared by 7 bases and J by 1 base, with 10 bases between.

The chain is built from TRBV5-1 and TRBJ2-1; D remains unclear. CDR3 size: 16 residues. The germline V and J ends were trimmed by 0 bases and 2 bases, with 12 bases remaining between them. The germline gives CDR1 SGHRS, CDR2 YFSETQ. The CDR3 DNA reads TGCGCCAGCAGCTTGGTAGCCTCTCGGACCTACAATGAGCAGTTCTTC. Its protein product is CASSLVASRTYNEQFF.

The chain is built from TRBV7-9 and TRBJ2-7; D may be TRBD1 (6 bases). Trimming took 5 bases from V and 1 from J, leaving 15 bases between them. Germline CDR1 reads SEHNR; CDR2 reads FQNEAQ (reference sequence). The CDR3 loop spans 15 amino acids. The CDR3 is CASSASGVRSYEQYF. The CDR3 nucleotides read TGTGCCAGCAGCGCCTCAGGGGTGAGATCCTACGAGCAGTACTTC.

The V gene is TRBV28, the J gene TRBJ1-2; 9 nucleotides match TRBD1. Unmatched junction bases numbered 8, after V lost 10 bases and J lost 8 bases. The CDR3 has 12 residues. The germline V gene has CDR1 MDHEN and CDR2 SYDVKM. The chain's CDR3 is CATTGTGIGYTF. CDR3 in DNA: TGTGCCACCACCGGGACAGGGATCGGCTACACCTTC.

The chain joins TRBV6-6 to TRBJ2-3; 9 nucleotides agree with TRBD2. This CDR3 spans 14 amino acids. After removal of 7 bases from V and 3 bases from J, the junction contained 5 bases not matched to a gene. Looked up from germline, CDR1 is MNHNY and CDR2 is SVGAGI (reference sequence). The CDR3 region is CASKQRGVTDTQYF. The CDR3 DNA follows: TGTGCCAGCAAGCAGCGGGGGGTTACAGATACGCAGTATTTT.

The gene calls are TRBV10-2 and TRBJ2-7, with D perhaps TRBD1 (6 bases). Germline assignment: CDR1 WSHSY and CDR2 SAAADI. The CDR3 contains 14 residues. Trimming took 3 bases from V and 4 from J, leaving 13 bases between them. The CDR3 coding sequence is TGCGCCAGCAGTGAAGGGCGAGGGGGATACGAGCAGTACGTC. Residues: CASSEGRGGYEQYV.

This clone was seen once. The chain carries TRBV5-4 and TRBJ1-3; a possible D gene is TRBD1 (5 bases). The CDR3 runs 16 residues. Germline V gene lookup returns CDR1 SGHNT and CDR2 YYREEE (reference sequence). V dropped 4 bases and J dropped 0 bases, with 14 bases sitting between them. CDR3: CASSPRTGGSGNTIYF. The CDR3, as DNA: TGTGCCAGCAGCCCTCGAACCGGGGGCTCTGGAAACACCATATATTTT.

This clone was counted only a few times. This chain joins TRBV28 and TRBJ1-5; weak D call: TRBD1 (5 bases). V was clipped by 2 bases and J by 9 bases, with 14 bases between them. Looked up from germline, CDR1 is MDHEN and CDR2 is SYDVKM. The CDR3 runs 14 residues. The CDR3 is CASSLQGSQGPQHF. DNA of the CDR3: TGTGCCAGCAGTTTACAGGGTTCTCAGGGGCCCCAGCATTTT.

The chain links TRBV7-2 to TRBJ1-6, with D unclear. CDR1 is SGHTA and CDR2 is FQGNSA in the germline V gene. The CDR3 has 15 amino acids. Trimming took 3 bases from V and 7 from J, leaving 13 bases between them. CDR3 bases: TGTGCCAGCAGCTTTTTTACCCTCGGGAATTCACCCCTCCACTTT. Translated: CASSFFTLGNSPLHF. Filled out from reference TRBV7-2 and TRBJ1-6, the complete variable domain reads GAGVSQSPSNKVTEKGKDVELRCDPISGHTALYWYRQSLGQGLEFLIYFQGNSAPDKSGLPSDRFSAERTGGSVSTLTIQRTQQEDSAVYLCASSFFTLGNSPLHFGNGTRLTVT.

This chain's CDR3 is CASSLDSGNQETQYF. CDR3 nucleotides: TGCGCCAGCAGCTTGGATTCGGGGAACCAAGAGACCCAGTACTTC. The chain combines TRBV5-1 with TRBJ2-5; D may be TRBD2 (5 bases). The CDR3 has 15 residues. The germline V gene has CDR1 SGHRS and CDR2 YFSETQ. V lost 0 bases and J lost 0, with 9 bases in between.

J is TRBJ1-4 and V is TRBV2, with a tentative D call TRBD1 (5 bases). CDR1 SNHLY and CDR2 FYNNEI come from the germline V gene. Trimming stripped 8 bases from V and 3 bases from J, with 13 bases between. This CDR3 is built from 14 residues. The CDR3 loop reads CASRPSGANEKLFF. The CDR3 DNA follows: TGTGCCAGCCGCCCCTCGGGGGCTAATGAAAAACTGTTTTTT. The complete variable domain, with remaining parts taken from reference TRBV2 and TRBJ1-4, reads EPEVTQTPSHQVTQMGQEVILRCVPISNHLYFYWYRQILGQKVEFLVSFYNNEISEKSEIFDDQFSVERPDGSNFTLKIRSTKLEDSAMYFCASRPSGANEKLFFGSGTQLSVL.

The genes are TRBV29-1 and TRBJ2-5, with 8 nucleotides matching TRBD2. Unmatched junction bases numbered 4, after V lost 4 bases and J lost 3 bases. This CDR3 comprises 13 residues. Germline-derived CDR1 and CDR2 are SQVTM and ANQGSEA. The CDR3 nucleotides read TGCAGCGTTGCTCCGGGGGGGGAAGAGACCCAGTACTTC. It codes for CSVAPGGEETQYF.